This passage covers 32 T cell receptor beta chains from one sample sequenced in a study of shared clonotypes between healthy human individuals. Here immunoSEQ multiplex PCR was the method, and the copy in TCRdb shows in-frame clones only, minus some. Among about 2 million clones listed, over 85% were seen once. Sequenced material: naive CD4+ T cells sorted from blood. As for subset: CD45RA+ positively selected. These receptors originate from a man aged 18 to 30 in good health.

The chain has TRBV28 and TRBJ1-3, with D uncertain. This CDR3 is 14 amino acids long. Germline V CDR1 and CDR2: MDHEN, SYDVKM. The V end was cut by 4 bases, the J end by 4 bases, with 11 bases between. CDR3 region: CASSSTWRGNTIYF. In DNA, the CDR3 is TGTGCCAGCAGTTCAACATGGCGGGGAAACACCATATATTTT. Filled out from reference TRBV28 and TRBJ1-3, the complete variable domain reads DVKVTQSSRYLVKRTGEKVFLECVQDMDHENMFWYRQDPGLGLRLIYFSYDVKMKEKGDIPEGYSVSREKKERFSLILESASTNQTSMYLCASSSTWRGNTIYFGEGSWLTVV.

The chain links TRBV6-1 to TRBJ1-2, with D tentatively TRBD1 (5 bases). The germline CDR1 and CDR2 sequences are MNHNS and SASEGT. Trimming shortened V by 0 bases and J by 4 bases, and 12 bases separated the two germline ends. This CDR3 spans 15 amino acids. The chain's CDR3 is CASSEAKPGLYGYTF. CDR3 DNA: TGTGCCAGCAGTGAAGCTAAACCGGGACTCTATGGCTACACCTTC.

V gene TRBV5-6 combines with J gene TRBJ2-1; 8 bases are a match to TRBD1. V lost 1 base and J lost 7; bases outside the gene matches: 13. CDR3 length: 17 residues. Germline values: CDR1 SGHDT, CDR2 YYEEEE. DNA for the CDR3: TGTGCCAGCAGCTTGCGCCGGACAGGGAAGGTGGAGAATGAGCAGTTCTTC. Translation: CASSLRRTGKVENEQFF.

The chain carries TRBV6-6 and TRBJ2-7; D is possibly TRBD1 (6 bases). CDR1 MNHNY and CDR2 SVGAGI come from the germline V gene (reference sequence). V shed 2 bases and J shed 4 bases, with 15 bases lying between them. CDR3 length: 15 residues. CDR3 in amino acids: CASSYGTTAGYEQYF. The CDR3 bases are TGTGCCAGCAGTTACGGGACAACCGCAGGGTACGAGCAGTACTTC.

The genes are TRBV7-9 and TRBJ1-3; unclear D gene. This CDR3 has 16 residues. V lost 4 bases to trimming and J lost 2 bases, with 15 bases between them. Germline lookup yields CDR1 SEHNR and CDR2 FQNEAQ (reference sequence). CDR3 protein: CASSSSRLGTGNTIYF. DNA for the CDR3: TGTGCCAGCAGCTCTTCCCGGCTAGGGACTGGAAACACCATATATTTT.

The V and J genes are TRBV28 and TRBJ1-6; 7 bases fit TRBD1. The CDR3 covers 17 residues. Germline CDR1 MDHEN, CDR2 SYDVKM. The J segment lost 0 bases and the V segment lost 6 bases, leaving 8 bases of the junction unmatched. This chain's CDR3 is CASSSGTASSYNSPLHF. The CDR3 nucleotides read TGTGCCAGCAGCTCCGGGACAGCGAGCTCCTATAATTCACCCCTCCACTTT.

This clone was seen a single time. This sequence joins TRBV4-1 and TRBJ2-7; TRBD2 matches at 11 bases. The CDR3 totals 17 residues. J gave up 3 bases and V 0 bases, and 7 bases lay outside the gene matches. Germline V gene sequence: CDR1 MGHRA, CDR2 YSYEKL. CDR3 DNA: TGCGCCAGCAGCCAAGATTCTGGGACTAGCGGTATCTACGAGCAGTACTTC. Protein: CASSQDSGTSGIYEQYF.

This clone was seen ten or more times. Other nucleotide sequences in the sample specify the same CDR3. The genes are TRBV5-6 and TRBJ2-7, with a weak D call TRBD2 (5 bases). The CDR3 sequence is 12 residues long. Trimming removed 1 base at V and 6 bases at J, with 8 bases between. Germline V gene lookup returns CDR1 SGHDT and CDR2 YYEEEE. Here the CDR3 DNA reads TGTGCCAGCAGCTTGTTAGCGACCGAGCAGTACTTC. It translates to CASSLLATEQYF.

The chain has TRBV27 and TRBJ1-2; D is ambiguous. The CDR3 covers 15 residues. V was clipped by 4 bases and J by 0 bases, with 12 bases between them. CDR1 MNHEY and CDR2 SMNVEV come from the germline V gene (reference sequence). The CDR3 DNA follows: TGTGCCAGCAGTTCCCGGTCTTTAGCTAACTATGGCTACACCTTC. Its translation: CASSSRSLANYGYTF.

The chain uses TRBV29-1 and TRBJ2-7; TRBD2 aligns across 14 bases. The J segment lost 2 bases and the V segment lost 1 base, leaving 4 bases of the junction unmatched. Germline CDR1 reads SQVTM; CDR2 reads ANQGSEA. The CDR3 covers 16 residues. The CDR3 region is CSVEGTSGGLTYEQYF. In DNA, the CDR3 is TGCAGCGTTGAAGGGACTAGCGGGGGGCTAACCTACGAGCAGTACTTC.

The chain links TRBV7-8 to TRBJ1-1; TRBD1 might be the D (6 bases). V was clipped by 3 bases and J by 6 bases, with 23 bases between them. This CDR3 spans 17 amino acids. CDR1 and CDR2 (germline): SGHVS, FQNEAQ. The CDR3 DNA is TGTGCCAGCAGCTTTGATACAGGGAGATTTTCTTTCGCTGAAGCTTTCTTT. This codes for CASSFDTGRFSFAEAFF.

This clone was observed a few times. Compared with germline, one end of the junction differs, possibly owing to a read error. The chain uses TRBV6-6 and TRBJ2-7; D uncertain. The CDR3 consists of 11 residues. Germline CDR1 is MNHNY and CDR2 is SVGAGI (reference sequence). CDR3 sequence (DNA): TGTGCCAATCCATCCCGAAGGACGGACCACTTC. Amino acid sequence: CANPSRRTDHF.

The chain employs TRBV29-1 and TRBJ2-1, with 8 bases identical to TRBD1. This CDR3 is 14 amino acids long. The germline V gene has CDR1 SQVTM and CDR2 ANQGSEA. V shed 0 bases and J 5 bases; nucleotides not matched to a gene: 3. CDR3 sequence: CSVEDWTGNNEQFF. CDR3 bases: TGCAGCGTTGAAGACTGGACAGGGAACAATGAGCAGTTCTTC.

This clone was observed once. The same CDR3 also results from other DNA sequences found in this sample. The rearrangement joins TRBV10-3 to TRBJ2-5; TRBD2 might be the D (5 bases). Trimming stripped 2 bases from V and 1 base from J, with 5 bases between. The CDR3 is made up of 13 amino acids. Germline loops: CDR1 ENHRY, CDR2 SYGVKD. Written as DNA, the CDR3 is TGTGCCATCAGTGAGGGGAGCCAAGAGACCCAGTACTTC. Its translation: CAISEGSQETQYF.

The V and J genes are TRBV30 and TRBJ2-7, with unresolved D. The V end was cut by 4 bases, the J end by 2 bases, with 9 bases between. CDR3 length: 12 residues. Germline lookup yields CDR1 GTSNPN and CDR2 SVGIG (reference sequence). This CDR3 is CAWMIHPYEQYF. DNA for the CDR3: TGTGCCTGGATGATCCACCCCTACGAGCAGTACTTC.

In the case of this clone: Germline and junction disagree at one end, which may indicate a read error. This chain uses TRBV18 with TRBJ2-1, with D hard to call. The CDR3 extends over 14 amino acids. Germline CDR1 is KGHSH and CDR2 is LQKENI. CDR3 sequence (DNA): TGTGTCAGCTCACAGACGGACTCCTACAATGAGCAGTTCTTC. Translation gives CVSSQTDSYNEQFF. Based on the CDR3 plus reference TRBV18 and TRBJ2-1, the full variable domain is NAGVMQNPRHLVRRRGQEARLRCSPMKGHSHVYWYRQLPEEGLKFMVYLQKENIIDESGMPKERFSAEFPKEGPSILRIQQVVRGDSAAYFCVSSQTDSYNEQFFGPGTRLTVL.

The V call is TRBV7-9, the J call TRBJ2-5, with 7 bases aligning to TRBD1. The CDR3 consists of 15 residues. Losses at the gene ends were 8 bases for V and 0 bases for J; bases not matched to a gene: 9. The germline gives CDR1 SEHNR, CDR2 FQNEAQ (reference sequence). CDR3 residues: CASSRGTGDQETQYF. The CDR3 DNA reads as TGTGCCAGCTCCCGCGGAACAGGGGACCAAGAGACCCAGTACTTC.

CDR3 in DNA: TGCGCCAGCAGCTTGGACCAGGGGAAATCCAAAAACATTCAGTACTTC. It specifies CASSLDQGKSKNIQYF. V gene TRBV5-1 combines with J gene TRBJ2-4; maybe TRBD1 (6 bases). This CDR3 has 16 amino acids. V dropped 0 bases and J dropped 2 bases, with 12 bases sitting between them. Looked up from germline, CDR1 is SGHRS and CDR2 is YFSETQ. Based on the CDR3 plus reference TRBV5-1 and TRBJ2-4, the full variable domain is KAGVTQTPRYLIKTRGQQVTLSCSPISGHRSVSWYQQTPGQGLQFLFEYFSETQRNKGNFPGRFSGRQFSNSRSEMNVSTLELGDSALYLCASSLDQGKSKNIQYFGAGTRLSVL.

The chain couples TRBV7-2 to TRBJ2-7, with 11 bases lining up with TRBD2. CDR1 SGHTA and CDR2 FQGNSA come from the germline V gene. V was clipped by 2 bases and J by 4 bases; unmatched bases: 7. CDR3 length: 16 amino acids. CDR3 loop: CASSLTFLAGGYEQYF. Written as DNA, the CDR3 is TGTGCCAGCAGCTTAACATTTCTAGCGGGAGGATACGAGCAGTACTTC.

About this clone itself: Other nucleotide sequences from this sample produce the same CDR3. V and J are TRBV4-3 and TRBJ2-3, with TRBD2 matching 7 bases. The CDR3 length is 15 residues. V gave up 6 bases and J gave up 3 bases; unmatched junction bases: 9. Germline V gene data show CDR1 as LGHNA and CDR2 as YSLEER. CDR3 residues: CASSPRNGRTDTQYF. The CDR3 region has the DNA TGCGCCAGCAGTCCCCGAAACGGGAGGACAGATACGCAGTATTTT.

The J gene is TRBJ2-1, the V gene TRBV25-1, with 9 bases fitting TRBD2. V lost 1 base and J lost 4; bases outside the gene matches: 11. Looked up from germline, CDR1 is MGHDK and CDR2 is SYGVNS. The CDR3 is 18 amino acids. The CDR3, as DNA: TGTGCCAGCAGTGAATGGGGAGCCGGGACTAGCCCGTACAATGAGCAGTTCTTC. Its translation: CASSEWGAGTSPYNEQFF.

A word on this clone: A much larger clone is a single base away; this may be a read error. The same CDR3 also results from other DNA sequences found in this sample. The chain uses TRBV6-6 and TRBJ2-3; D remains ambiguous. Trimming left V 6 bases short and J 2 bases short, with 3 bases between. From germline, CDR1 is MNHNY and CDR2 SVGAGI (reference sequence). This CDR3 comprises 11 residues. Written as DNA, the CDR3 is TGTGCCAGCAGAACCACAGATACGCAGTATTTT. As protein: CASRTTDTQYF.

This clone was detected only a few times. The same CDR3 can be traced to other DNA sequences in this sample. CDR3 residues: CASSLIDRSYNSPLHF. CDR3 DNA: TGTGCCAGCAGCTTGATCGACAGGTCCTATAATTCACCCCTCCACTTT. The genes are TRBV5-4 and TRBJ1-6; tentatively, D is TRBD1 (6 bases). This CDR3 comprises 16 residues. The germline V gene has CDR1 SGHNT and CDR2 YYREEE (reference sequence). Trimming pared 1 base from V and 1 base from J, leaving 9 bases between.

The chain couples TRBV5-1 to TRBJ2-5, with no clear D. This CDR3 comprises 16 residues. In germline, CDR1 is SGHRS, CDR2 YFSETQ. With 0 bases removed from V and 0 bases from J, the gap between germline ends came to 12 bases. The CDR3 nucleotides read TGCGCCAGCAGCTTGGCCTTAGTTGCCAACCAAGAGACCCAGTACTTC. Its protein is CASSLALVANQETQYF.

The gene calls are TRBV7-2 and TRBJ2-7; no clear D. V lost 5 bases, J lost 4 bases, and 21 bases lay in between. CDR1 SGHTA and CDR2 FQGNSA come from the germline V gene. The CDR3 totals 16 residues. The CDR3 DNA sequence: TGTGCCAGCAGCCGAGAAGAAAGTAGTCCGGTGTACGAGCAGTACTTC. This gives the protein CASSREESSPVYEQYF.

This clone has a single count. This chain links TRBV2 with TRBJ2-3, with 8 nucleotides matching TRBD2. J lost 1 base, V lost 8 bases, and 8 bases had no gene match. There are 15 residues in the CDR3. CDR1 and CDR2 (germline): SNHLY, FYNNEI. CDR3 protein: CASPGGPGGTDTQYF. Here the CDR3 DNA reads TGTGCCAGCCCGGGAGGGCCGGGGGGCACAGATACGCAGTATTTT.

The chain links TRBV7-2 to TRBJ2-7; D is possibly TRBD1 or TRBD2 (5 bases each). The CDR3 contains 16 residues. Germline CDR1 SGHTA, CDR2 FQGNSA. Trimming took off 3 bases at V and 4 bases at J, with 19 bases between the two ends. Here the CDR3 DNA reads TGTGCCAGCAGCTTTGTCGGGGCCGGGGCTCTATACGAGCAGTACTTC. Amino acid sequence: CASSFVGAGALYEQYF.

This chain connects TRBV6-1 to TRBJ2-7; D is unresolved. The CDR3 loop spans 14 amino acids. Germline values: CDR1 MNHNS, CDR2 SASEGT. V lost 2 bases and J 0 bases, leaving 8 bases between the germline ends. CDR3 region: CASSERAFSYEQYF. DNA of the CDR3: TGTGCCAGCAGTGAAAGGGCTTTCTCCTACGAGCAGTACTTC.

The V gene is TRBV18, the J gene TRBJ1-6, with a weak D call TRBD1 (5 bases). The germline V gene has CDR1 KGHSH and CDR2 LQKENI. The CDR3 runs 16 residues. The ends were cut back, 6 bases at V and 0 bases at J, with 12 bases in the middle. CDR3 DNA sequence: TGTGCCAGCTCCAGGGACTATACCTCCTATAATTCACCCCTCCACTTT. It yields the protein CASSRDYTSYNSPLHF.

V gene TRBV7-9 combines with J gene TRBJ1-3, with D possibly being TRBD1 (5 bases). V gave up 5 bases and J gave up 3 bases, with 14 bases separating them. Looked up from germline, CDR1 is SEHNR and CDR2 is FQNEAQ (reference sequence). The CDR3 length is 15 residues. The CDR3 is CASSSLRDGGNTIYF. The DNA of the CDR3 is TGTGCCAGCAGCAGCCTCCGGGACGGTGGAAACACCATATATTTT.

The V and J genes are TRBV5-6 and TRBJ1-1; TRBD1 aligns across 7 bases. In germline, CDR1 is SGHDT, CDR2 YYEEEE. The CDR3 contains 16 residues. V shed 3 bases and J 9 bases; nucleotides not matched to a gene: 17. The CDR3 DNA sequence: TGTGCCAGCAGCTGGTCCCAGACAGGGTCCGCGTCTCAAGCTTTCTTT. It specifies CASSWSQTGSASQAFF.

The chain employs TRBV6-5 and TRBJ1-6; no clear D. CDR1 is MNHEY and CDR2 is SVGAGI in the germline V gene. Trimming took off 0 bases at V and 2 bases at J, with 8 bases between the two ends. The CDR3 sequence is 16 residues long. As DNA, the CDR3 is TGTGCCAGCAGTTACTCGAGGACGGCCTATAATTCACCCCTCCACTTT. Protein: CASSYSRTAYNSPLHF.